The rows below give T cell receptor beta chains drawn from one sample of a study of human T cells and chemical hapten exposure. TCRdb reprocessed the RACE reads with MiXCR, giving one entry per CDR3 protein. The sample holds around 71,000 distinct CDR3 sequences, around 9.8% seen once. Sample: whole blood, taken in connection with sensitization to the hapten diphenylcyclopropenone (DPC). The source of these receptors is a woman aged 40-49 years with alopecia areata. Some clones in this sample may be carry-over from other donors' samples. Each CDR3 is given with its conserved first and last residue. Each record gives: CDR3 length, clone size, J gene, D gene, V gene, CDR3 protein, CDR3 DNA. The D gene is left open where the match is weak. Clone size is shown for a subset of rows, as once, few, many or a class of expanded clone.

len: 17
abundance: many
j_gene: TRBJ1-1
d_gene: TRBD1
v_gene: TRBV30
CDR3aa: CAWIPYGRGSVNTEAFF
CDR3nt: TGTGCCTGGATTCCGTATGGCAGGGGGTCGGTGAACACTGAAGCTTTCTTT

len: 14
abundance: NA
j_gene: TRBJ1-1
d_gene: NA
v_gene: TRBV7-9
CDR3aa: CASSRDPIGPEAFF
CDR3nt: TGTGCCAGCAGCAGGGACCCGATCGGGCCTGAAGCTTTCTTT

len: 16
abundance: many
j_gene: TRBJ2-3
d_gene: NA
v_gene: TRBV7-9
CDR3aa: CASSLGLGGDTDTQYF
CDR3nt: TGTGCCAGCAGCTTAGGGCTAGGCGGTGACACAGATACGCAGTATTTT

len: 12
abundance: many
j_gene: TRBJ1-5
d_gene: NA
v_gene: TRBV20-1
CDR3aa: CSAARRDQPQHF
CDR3nt: TGCAGTGCTGCTAGAAGAGATCAGCCCCAGCATTTT

len: 16
abundance: NA
j_gene: TRBJ2-5
d_gene: NA
v_gene: TRBV11-2
CDR3aa: CASSLGSASYQETQYF
CDR3nt: TGTGCCAGCAGCTTAGGGTCGGCTAGCTATCAAGAGACCCAGTACTTC

len: 16
abundance: NA
j_gene: TRBJ1-2
d_gene: TRBD1
v_gene: TRBV12-3/TRBV12-4
CDR3aa: CASSPHETGGNYGYTF
CDR3nt: TGTGCCAGCAGTCCTCACGAGACAGGGGGGAACTATGGCTACACCTTC

len: 13
abundance: NA
j_gene: TRBJ1-5
d_gene: TRBD1
v_gene: TRBV10-3
CDR3aa: CAIRTGLYQPQHF
CDR3nt: TGTGCCATCCGGACAGGGCTTTATCAGCCCCAGCATTTT

len: 14
abundance: many
j_gene: TRBJ2-1
d_gene: TRBD2
v_gene: TRBV14
CDR3aa: CASSLTSGYNEQFF
CDR3nt: TGTGCCAGCAGCCTGACTAGCGGCTACAATGAGCAGTTCTTC

len: 14
abundance: NA
j_gene: TRBJ2-1
d_gene: TRBD2
v_gene: TRBV10-2
CDR3aa: CASSGLAGGNEQFF
CDR3nt: TGCGCCAGCAGCGGACTAGCGGGGGGGAATGAGCAGTTCTTC

len: 15
abundance: many
j_gene: TRBJ1-5
d_gene: NA
v_gene: TRBV4-2
CDR3aa: CASSQEAGGNQPQHF
CDR3nt: TGTGCCAGCAGCCAAGAGGCAGGGGGCAATCAGCCCCAGCATTTT

len: 15
abundance: many
j_gene: TRBJ1-6
d_gene: TRBD1
v_gene: TRBV4-1
CDR3aa: CASSQDGGQSSPLHF
CDR3nt: TGCGCCAGCAGCCAAGATGGGGGACAGTCTTCACCCCTCCACTTT

len: 15
abundance: many
j_gene: TRBJ2-1
d_gene: TRBD1
v_gene: TRBV20-1
CDR3aa: CSATRPGQVWSGQFF
CDR3nt: TGCAGTGCTACCCGCCCCGGACAGGTTTGGAGTGGGCAGTTCTTC

len: 15
abundance: many
j_gene: TRBJ1-1
d_gene: NA
v_gene: TRBV28
CDR3aa: CASSSDRRRNTEAFF
CDR3nt: TGTGCCAGCAGTTCTGACCGCAGGAGGAACACTGAAGCTTTCTTT

len: 18
abundance: many
j_gene: TRBJ2-1
d_gene: TRBD2
v_gene: TRBV11-2
CDR3aa: CASSQTSGGLSSYNEQFF
CDR3nt: TGTGCCAGCAGCCAGACTAGCGGGGGGTTATCCTCCTACAATGAGCAGTTCTTC

len: 17
abundance: NA
j_gene: TRBJ2-3
d_gene: NA
v_gene: TRBV4-2
CDR3aa: CASSQVSASNVGDTQYF
CDR3nt: TGTGCCAGCAGCCAAGTATCGGCTAGCAACGTTGGAGATACGCAGTATTTT

len: 15
abundance: NA
j_gene: TRBJ1-4
d_gene: TRBD1
v_gene: TRBV15
CDR3aa: CATNQRTGGSEKLFF
CDR3nt: TGTGCCACCAACCAACGGACAGGGGGGAGTGAAAAACTGTTTTTT

len: 14
abundance: many
j_gene: TRBJ1-2
d_gene: NA
v_gene: TRBV6-2/TRBV6-3
CDR3aa: CASSFLRTDYGYTF
CDR3nt: TGTGCCAGCAGCTTCCTGCGGACAGACTATGGCTACACCTTC

len: 15
abundance: many
j_gene: TRBJ1-2
d_gene: TRBD1
v_gene: TRBV10-2
CDR3aa: CASSEGTGELGGYTF
CDR3nt: TGCGCCAGCAGTGAAGGGACAGGGGAGCTCGGTGGCTACACCTTC

len: 12
abundance: many
j_gene: TRBJ1-1
d_gene: TRBD1
v_gene: TRBV20-1
CDR3aa: CNCFRQGTEAFF
CDR3nt: TGCAACTGCTTCCGACAGGGCACTGAAGCTTTCTTT

len: 14
abundance: many
j_gene: TRBJ2-3
d_gene: TRBD1
v_gene: TRBV25-1
CDR3aa: CASSETQGADTQYF
CDR3nt: TGTGCCAGCAGTGAAACACAGGGGGCAGATACGCAGTATTTT

len: 14
abundance: many
j_gene: TRBJ2-2
d_gene: NA
v_gene: TRBV9
CDR3aa: CASSVGLIPSWLFF
CDR3nt: TGTGCCAGCAGCGTAGGACTTATCCCATCTTGGCTGTTTTTT

len: 13
abundance: many
j_gene: TRBJ2-1
d_gene: NA
v_gene: TRBV20-1
CDR3aa: CSAPRGLGNEQFF
CDR3nt: TGCAGTGCTCCCCGGGGGCTGGGCAATGAGCAGTTCTTC

len: 17
abundance: many
j_gene: TRBJ2-1
d_gene: TRBD2
v_gene: TRBV6-2/TRBV6-3
CDR3aa: CASSRFLLAGPYNEQFF
CDR3nt: TGTGCCAGCAGCCGCTTCCTACTAGCGGGGCCCTACAATGAGCAGTTCTTC

len: 15
abundance: few
j_gene: TRBJ2-7
d_gene: TRBD1
v_gene: TRBV19
CDR3aa: CASRLGTGGSHEQYF
CDR3nt: TGTGCCAGTAGACTGGGGACAGGGGGCAGCCACGAGCAGTACTTC

len: 15
abundance: NA
j_gene: TRBJ2-3
d_gene: NA
v_gene: TRBV7-9
CDR3aa: CASSLTGSSTDTQYF
CDR3nt: TGTGCCAGCAGCTTAACGGGGTCCAGCACAGATACGCAGTATTTT

len: 15
abundance: many
j_gene: TRBJ1-2
d_gene: NA
v_gene: TRBV4-3
CDR3aa: CASSQGRGASSGYTF
CDR3nt: TGCGCCAGCAGCCAAGGACGCGGGGCGAGCTCTGGCTACACCTTC

len: 14
abundance: many
j_gene: TRBJ1-5
d_gene: NA
v_gene: TRBV6-6
CDR3aa: CASSPPPGGQPQHF
CDR3nt: TGTGCCAGCAGCCCCCCCCCGGGAGGTCAGCCCCAGCATTTT

len: 15
abundance: many
j_gene: TRBJ2-5
d_gene: NA
v_gene: TRBV7-9
CDR3aa: CASSLWFGQEETQYF
CDR3nt: TGTGCCAGCAGCTTATGGTTCGGCCAAGAAGAGACCCAGTACTTC

len: 19
abundance: few
j_gene: TRBJ2-1
d_gene: TRBD2
v_gene: TRBV6-2/TRBV6-3
CDR3aa: CASTTNPGLAGGPYNEQFF
CDR3nt: TGTGCCAGCACCACTAACCCCGGACTAGCGGGGGGGCCCTACAATGAGCAGTTCTTC

len: 15
abundance: many
j_gene: TRBJ2-3
d_gene: TRBD2
v_gene: TRBV11-2
CDR3aa: CASSLPGGGTDTQYF
CDR3nt: TGTGCCAGCAGCTTACCAGGCGGGGGTACAGATACGCAGTATTTT

len: 17
abundance: many
j_gene: TRBJ2-5
d_gene: NA
v_gene: TRBV12-2
CDR3aa: CASRHLGRDRDFKTQYF
CDR3nt: TGTGCAAGTCGCCATTTAGGCCGGGACAGGGATTTCAAGACCCAGTACTTC

len: 15
abundance: many
j_gene: TRBJ1-5
d_gene: NA
v_gene: TRBV6-2/TRBV6-3
CDR3aa: CASKTDNGANQPQHF
CDR3nt: TGTGCCAGCAAAACTGACAACGGGGCCAATCAGCCACAGCATTTT

len: 16
abundance: many
j_gene: TRBJ1-2
d_gene: TRBD1
v_gene: TRBV6-2/TRBV6-3
CDR3aa: CASSYPGTGRRYGYTF
CDR3nt: TGTGCCAGCAGTTACCCGGGGACAGGGCGGCGCTATGGCTACACCTTC

len: 16
abundance: NA
j_gene: TRBJ2-7
d_gene: NA
v_gene: TRBV5-6
CDR3aa: CASSLDPSGSSYEQYF
CDR3nt: TGTGCCAGCAGCTTGGACCCTTCGGGAAGCTCCTACGAGCAGTACTTC

len: 16
abundance: many
j_gene: TRBJ2-1
d_gene: NA
v_gene: TRBV18
CDR3aa: CASSPQTSQGYNEQFF
CDR3nt: TGTGCCAGCTCACCACAGACAAGTCAAGGCTACAATGAGCAGTTCTTC

len: 14
abundance: many
j_gene: TRBJ2-1
d_gene: TRBD2
v_gene: TRBV12-3/TRBV12-4
CDR3aa: CASSLGLAVDEQFF
CDR3nt: TGTGCCAGCAGTTTAGGGCTAGCGGTCGATGAGCAGTTCTTC

len: 14
abundance: many
j_gene: TRBJ2-7
d_gene: NA
v_gene: TRBV7-9
CDR3aa: CASSPDVAAYEQYF
CDR3nt: TGTGCCAGCAGCCCGGACGTGGCAGCTTACGAGCAGTACTTC

len: 15
abundance: few
j_gene: TRBJ2-2
d_gene: TRBD1
v_gene: TRBV29-1
CDR3aa: CSVSPGQGFTGELFF
CDR3nt: TGCAGCGTTTCCCCGGGACAGGGCTTTACCGGGGAGCTGTTTTTT

len: 14
abundance: many
j_gene: TRBJ1-1
d_gene: NA
v_gene: TRBV7-6
CDR3aa: CASSLAQLNTEAFF
CDR3nt: TGTGCCAGCAGCTTAGCCCAGCTGAACACTGAAGCTTTCTTT

len: 18
abundance: many
j_gene: TRBJ2-7
d_gene: TRBD2
v_gene: TRBV5-1
CDR3aa: CASSLTSAVDQPTYEQYF
CDR3nt: TGCGCCAGCAGCCTGACTAGCGCGGTAGACCAACCGACCTACGAGCAGTACTTC

len: 14
abundance: NA
j_gene: TRBJ2-7
d_gene: NA
v_gene: TRBV27
CDR3aa: CASSPRSAFYEQYF
CDR3nt: TGTGCCAGCAGTCCCAGGTCGGCTTTCTACGAGCAGTACTTC

len: 18
abundance: NA
j_gene: TRBJ1-6
d_gene: TRBD1
v_gene: TRBV12-3/TRBV12-4
CDR3aa: CASSLGDRAQPANSPLHF
CDR3nt: TGTGCCAGCAGTTTAGGGGACAGGGCTCAACCCGCGAATTCACCCCTCCACTTT

len: 17
abundance: NA
j_gene: TRBJ1-1
d_gene: TRBD1
v_gene: TRBV6-5
CDR3aa: CASSHIRGQGPNTEAFF
CDR3nt: TGTGCCAGCAGTCACATACGGGGACAGGGCCCGAACACTGAAGCTTTCTTT

len: 15
abundance: many
j_gene: TRBJ2-7
d_gene: NA
v_gene: TRBV6-6
CDR3aa: CASTPRQGPSYEQYF
CDR3nt: TGTGCCAGCACCCCGAGGCAGGGGCCATCCTACGAGCAGTACTTC

len: 16
abundance: NA
j_gene: TRBJ1-1
d_gene: TRBD1
v_gene: TRBV6-1
CDR3aa: CASSYQWAGGITEAFF
CDR3nt: TGTGCCAGCAGTTATCAGTGGGCAGGGGGAATCACTGAAGCTTTCTTT

len: 12
abundance: many
j_gene: TRBJ1-6
d_gene: NA
v_gene: TRBV2
CDR3aa: CAIGQSDSPLHF
CDR3nt: TGTGCAATAGGACAGTCAGATTCACCCCTCCACTTT

len: 15
abundance: many
j_gene: TRBJ1-3
d_gene: NA
v_gene: TRBV6-2/TRBV6-3
CDR3aa: CASSYGGTTGNTIYF
CDR3nt: TGTGCCAGCAGTTACGGGGGTACAACTGGAAACACCATATATTTT

len: 14
abundance: many
j_gene: TRBJ1-2
d_gene: NA
v_gene: TRBV6-2/TRBV6-3
CDR3aa: CASRVRGTHYGYTF
CDR3nt: TGTGCCAGCAGGGTACGTGGGACTCACTATGGCTACACCTTC

len: 14
abundance: many
j_gene: TRBJ1-3
d_gene: NA
v_gene: TRBV6-6
CDR3aa: CASSLRVTGNTIYF
CDR3nt: TGTGCCAGCAGCCTCAGGGTCACAGGAAACACCATATATTTT

len: 14
abundance: NA
j_gene: TRBJ2-1
d_gene: NA
v_gene: TRBV3-2
CDR3aa: CASRRAGVYNEQFF
CDR3nt: TGTGCCAGCAGGAGGGCGGGCGTCTACAATGAGCAGTTCTTC

len: 14
abundance: NA
j_gene: TRBJ1-4
d_gene: NA
v_gene: TRBV20-1
CDR3aa: CSANTGPTNEKLFF
CDR3nt: TGCAGTGCTAACACAGGGCCAACTAATGAAAAACTGTTTTTT

len: 16
abundance: many
j_gene: TRBJ2-3
d_gene: NA
v_gene: TRBV9
CDR3aa: CASSVTGGPGADTQYF
CDR3nt: TGTGCCAGCAGCGTAACCGGGGGGCCTGGAGCAGATACGCAGTATTTT

len: 13
abundance: many
j_gene: TRBJ2-7
d_gene: NA
v_gene: TRBV20-1
CDR3aa: CSARDFGVYEQYF
CDR3nt: TGCAGTGCTAGAGATTTCGGGGTGTACGAGCAGTACTTC